This is a list of T cell receptor beta chains from one sample in a study of cytomegalovirus exposure and HLA in healthy donors. The assay was immunoSEQ multiplex PCR, and TCRdb's table has in-frame clones only and misses some. The sample includes approximately 220,000 clones, roughly 85% of them seen just once. Sequenced material: PBMCs. These receptors originate from a man aged 18-30 years in good health and CMV-seronegative. Both conserved end residues are part of each CDR3. Fields, in order: clone size, V gene, D gene, J gene, CDR3 DNA, CDR3 protein. A D gene is named only where the DNA matches it firmly. The listing skips clone size in some rows; elsewhere it reads once, few, many or a size class.

.	TRBV7-2	.	TRBJ1-2	TGTGCCAGCAGCCCCAGGGAAACCTATGGCTACACCTTC	CASSPRETYGYTF
few	TRBV5-1	.	TRBJ1-1	TGCGCCAGCAGCTTGGTGCCCAGGGGGAACACTGAAGCTTTCTTT	CASSLVPRGNTEAFF
.	TRBV11-3	.	TRBJ1-6	TGTGCCAGCAGCTTACTACTTGGGGGGGCTATTGATAATTCACCCCTCCACTTT	CASSLLLGGAIDNSPLHF
.	TRBV13	TRBD2	TRBJ2-7	TGTGCCAGCAGGAAAGCGGGGAGCTCCTACGAGCAGTACTTC	CASRKAGSSYEQYF
few	TRBV6-1	TRBD1	TRBJ1-1	TGTGCCAGCAGTGAAGAAGGGACAGGGAACACTGAAGCTTTCTTT	CASSEEGTGNTEAFF
few	TRBV15	.	TRBJ1-1	TGTGCCACCAGCAGAGAGGGGGGGGACCCGAATGAGGGCACTGAAGCTTTCTTT	CATSREGGDPNEGTEAFF
.	TRBV7-9	.	TRBJ2-7	TGTGCCAGCAGCTTAAACCCGCCGGGACTCGTAAACGAGCAGTACTTC	CASSLNPPGLVNEQYF
few	TRBV10-3	TRBD2	TRBJ2-7	TGTGCCATCACCGAGCGGGGTGACTCCTACGAGCAGTACTTC	CAITERGDSYEQYF
.	TRBV19	TRBD1	TRBJ2-7	TGTGCCAGTAGTCGGGACAGCTCCTACGAGCAGTACTTC	CASSRDSSYEQYF
.	TRBV10-3	TRBD2	TRBJ2-3	TGTGCCATCAGTGAGTCGGTCCGGACTAGCGGAATCACAGATACGCAGTATTTT	CAISESVRTSGITDTQYF
.	TRBV9	.	TRBJ2-7	TGTGCCAGCAGCGTAGTTGGTGGGGGGTACAACGAGCAGTACTTC	CASSVVGGGYNEQYF
.	TRBV28	.	TRBJ2-3	TGTGCCAGCAGTTTAGGACTGGATACGCAGTATTTT	CASSLGLDTQYF
once	TRBV2	TRBD2	TRBJ2-5	TGTGCCAGCAGTGAAGTAGTTCCCAGCGGGGGAGAGACCCAGTACTTC	CASSEVVPSGGETQYF
.	TRBV7-7	.	TRBJ2-1	TGTGCTAGCAGCTCAACTAGAATCGATGAGCAGTTCTTC	CASSSTRIDEQFF
.	TRBV6-4	TRBD1	TRBJ2-3	TGTGCCAGCAGTGAATCCGGGACAGCTACAGATACGCAGTATTTT	CASSESGTATDTQYF
.	TRBV27	.	TRBJ2-7	TGTGCCAGCAGTGAAAGCAGGGGCCTCTACGAGCAGTACTTC	CASSESRGLYEQYF
.	TRBV5-6	.	TRBJ2-7	TGTGCCAGCAGCTTGGCCGGCCAGGGGGGCTCCTACGAGCAGTACTTC	CASSLAGQGGSYEQYF
.	TRBV5-1	TRBD2	TRBJ2-3	TGCGCCAGCAGTTGGACTAGCGAAAACCCCCCAGATACGCAGTATTTT	CASSWTSENPPDTQYF
few	TRBV4-2	.	TRBJ2-7	TGTGCCAGCAGCCAAGGAGGTTCCTACGAGCAGTACTTC	CASSQGGSYEQYF
.	TRBV7-8	.	TRBJ2-7	TGTGCCAGCAGCCCACTAGTACGGCTAACCTACGAGCAGTACTTC	CASSPLVRLTYEQYF
.	TRBV5-1	TRBD2	TRBJ2-3	TGCGCCAGCAGCCAGAGGACTAGCGGGGACACAGATACGCAGTATTTT	CASSQRTSGDTDTQYF
.	TRBV29-1	.	TRBJ1-1	TGCAGCGTGAAGGGGTCTTTTGAAGCTTTCTTT	CSVKGSFEAFF
.	TRBV6-5	.	TRBJ1-6	TGTGCCAGCAGTTACTCCGTCGTGTCACCCCTCCACTTT	CASSYSVVSPLHF
once	TRBV29-1	.	TRBJ2-7	TGCAGCGTCGTCGGACTCACCTCCTACGAGCAGTACTTC	CSVVGLTSYEQYF
.	TRBV27	TRBD1	TRBJ2-2	TGTGCCAGCAGTTCAATGACAGGGGTTTCTACCGGGGAGCTGTTTTTT	CASSSMTGVSTGELFF
few	TRBV7-8	TRBD1	TRBJ1-1	TGTGCCAGCAGCCCGACAGGGCCCAACACTGAAGCTTTCTTT	CASSPTGPNTEAFF
.	TRBV6-5	.	TRBJ1-1	TGTGCCGGCACCCTAGACAGTGGGATGAACACTGAAGCTTTCTTT	CAGTLDSGMNTEAFF
.	TRBV30	TRBD1	TRBJ1-4	TGTGCCTGGAGTGATGGACAGGGCGTAGAAAAACTGTTTTTT	CAWSDGQGVEKLFF
.	TRBV6-1	.	TRBJ2-7	TGTGCCAGCAGTAATGGGGGCGGCCACGAGCAGTACTTC	CASSNGGGHEQYF
.	TRBV9	TRBD2	TRBJ2-7	TGTGCCAGCAGCGTAGATAGCGGGAGACCCTCCTACGAGCAGTACTTC	CASSVDSGRPSYEQYF
.	TRBV11-2	TRBD1	TRBJ2-7	TGTGCCAGCAGCGCACCGGGACAGGGTGGGGGGCAGTACTTC	CASSAPGQGGGQYF
few	TRBV4-3	.	TRBJ2-7	TGCGCCAGCAGCCAAGGGACTACTCTCTCCTACGAGCAGTACTTC	CASSQGTTLSYEQYF
.	TRBV30	.	TRBJ1-5	TGTGCCTGGAGTGTTGGCAGGGGTAGCAATCAGCCCCAGCATTTT	CAWSVGRGSNQPQHF
.	TRBV30	TRBD1	TRBJ2-7	TGTGCCTGGAGTGTACACCTTGTCTCGACAGGGATCAAGTACGAGCAGTACTTC	CAWSVHLVSTGIKYEQYF
.	TRBV5-6	TRBD1	TRBJ1-2	TGTGCCAGCAGCGCGGACAGGGGTTTCTATGGCTACACCTTC	CASSADRGFYGYTF
once	TRBV28	TRBD1	TRBJ1-4	TGTGCCAGCAGTGGGCACGAGGGGGCCGTTCGTGAAAAACTGTTTTTT	CASSGHEGAVREKLFF
.	TRBV28	.	TRBJ2-7	TGTGCCAGCAGCCCGGTGGGTCAGCGGCAGCAGTACTTC	CASSPVGQRQQYF
few	TRBV28	TRBD1	TRBJ2-5	TGTGCCAGCAGTGGGGGGGACAGGGGGCAAGAGACCCAGTACTTC	CASSGGDRGQETQYF